Shown below are 25 T cell receptor beta chains from a single sample sequenced in a study of OX40 agonist ivuxolimab in advanced cancers. TCRdb's table, derived via immunoSEQ multiplex PCR, lists solely in-frame clones and lacks some. The data contain around 68,000 clones, roughly 88% of them singletons. Specimen: CD4+ or CD8+ T cells sorted from blood, collected in a trial of the OX40 agonist ivuxolimab. Receptors originate from an adult with an advanced solid tumor such as melanoma, head and neck, liver or kidney cancer.

This chain joins TRBV27 and TRBJ2-3, with D tentatively TRBD2 (6 bases). The CDR3 spans 14 residues. Germline loops: CDR1 MNHEY, CDR2 SMNVEV (reference sequence). V was pared by 8 bases and J by 4 bases, with 16 bases between. In nucleotides, the CDR3 is TGTGCCAGCTCACCAAGGAGGGTACCAGATACGCAGTATTTT. This gives the protein CASSPRRVPDTQYF.

V and J are TRBV4-1 and TRBJ2-7; no reliable D call. Looked up from germline, CDR1 is MGHRA and CDR2 is YSYEKL. Trimming shortened V by 1 base and J by 0 bases, and 13 bases separated the two germline ends. There are 16 residues in the CDR3. The CDR3 DNA sequence: TGCGCCAGCAGCCAAGTAGGAGCTACCTTCTCCTACGAGCAGTACTTC. Protein product: CASSQVGATFSYEQYF.

This clone is a singleton in its sample. This chain uses TRBV28 with TRBJ2-3; D may be TRBD2 (6 bases). The germline gives CDR1 MDHEN, CDR2 SYDVKM. The V end lost 5 bases, the J end lost 1 base, and 13 bases lay between the germline ends. The CDR3 has 15 amino acids. The CDR3 sequence is CASSPISGGTDTQYF. DNA for the CDR3: TGTGCCAGCAGTCCCATTAGCGGTGGCACAGATACGCAGTATTTT. Full variable domain (remainder filled in from reference TRBV28 and TRBJ2-3): DVKVTQSSRYLVKRTGEKVFLECVQDMDHENMFWYRQDPGLGLRLIYFSYDVKMKEKGDIPEGYSVSREKKERFSLILESASTNQTSMYLCASSPISGGTDTQYFGPGTRLTVL.

The chain is built from TRBV19 and TRBJ2-7; D is perhaps TRBD2 (6 bases). The V end was cut by 5 bases, the J end by 0 bases, with 11 bases between. CDR1 and CDR2 from the germline V gene are LNHDA and SQIVND (reference sequence). This CDR3 contains 14 residues. CDR3 nucleotides: TGTGCCAGTAGTTACCGGGGGACCTCCTACGAGCAGTACTTC. Its translation is CASSYRGTSYEQYF. Drawing the rest from reference TRBV19 and TRBJ2-7, the complete variable domain is DGGITQSPKYLFRKEGQNVTLSCEQNLNHDAMYWYRQDPGQGLRLIYYSQIVNDFQKGDIAEGYSVSREKKESFPLTVTSAQKNPTAFYLCASSYRGTSYEQYFGPGTRLTVT.

The V and J genes are TRBV30 and TRBJ2-5; D possibly uses TRBD1 or TRBD2 (5 bases each). Germline CDR1 is GTSNPN and CDR2 is SVGIG (reference sequence). The CDR3 consists of 12 residues. The V gene lost 4 bases and the J gene lost 5 bases, with 11 bases spanning the gap. CDR3 amino acids: CAWKGTGETQYF. Here the CDR3 DNA reads TGTGCCTGGAAAGGGACCGGTGAGACCCAGTACTTC.

This rearrangement joins TRBV2 to TRBJ2-7; D not certain. With 7 bases removed from V and 3 bases from J, the gap between germline ends came to 16 bases. The CDR3 has 14 amino acids. Germline V gene data show CDR1 as SNHLY and CDR2 as FYNNEI. The CDR3 is CASKKVGSNYEQYF. The DNA for the CDR3 is TGTGCCAGCAAAAAGGTCGGAAGTAACTACGAGCAGTACTTC.

This chain uses TRBV2 with TRBJ2-7; 13 nucleotides align to TRBD2. CDR3 length: 16 residues. With V trimmed by 4 bases and J by 0 bases, 3 bases remained unmatched. In germline, CDR1 is SNHLY, CDR2 FYNNEI. The CDR3 sequence is CASSGTSGSSSYEQYF. As DNA, the CDR3 is TGTGCCAGCAGTGGGACTAGCGGGAGTAGCTCCTACGAGCAGTACTTC.

This clone has just one count. The chain carries TRBV6-1 and TRBJ2-7; 10 nucleotides match TRBD2. Germline-derived CDR1 and CDR2 are MNHNS and SASEGT. The CDR3 is made up of 15 amino acids. The V segment lost 6 bases and the J segment 7 bases; nucleotides outside the gene matches: 12. The CDR3 loop reads CASSATPSGRYEQYF. The CDR3 nucleotides read TGTGCCAGCAGCGCCACTCCTAGCGGGAGATATGAGCAGTACTTC.

This clone appeared once. The chain joins TRBV6-6 to TRBJ2-5, with 8 bases identical to TRBD2. Per the germline V gene, CDR1 is MNHNY and CDR2 is SVGAGI (reference sequence). The CDR3 consists of 12 residues. V lost 6 bases to trimming and J lost 7 bases; unmatched junction nucleotides: 4. CDR3 sequence: CASRGLVATQYF. The CDR3 coding sequence is TGTGCCAGCAGGGGACTAGTGGCGACCCAGTACTTC.

V usage is TRBV7-9 and J usage is TRBJ1-4; 11 nucleotides agree with TRBD1. This CDR3 comprises 16 residues. Trimming took 0 bases from V and 7 from J; bases not matched to a gene: 4. Looked up from germline, CDR1 is SEHNR and CDR2 is FQNEAQ (reference sequence). The CDR3 here is CASSLASGTGGEKLFF. CDR3 DNA: TGTGCCAGCAGCTTAGCGTCGGGGACAGGGGGTGAAAAACTGTTTTTT.

This rearrangement joins TRBV6-1 to TRBJ2-3, with 9 positions matching TRBD2. This CDR3 contains 16 residues. V dropped 4 bases and J dropped 0; count of bases not matched to a gene: 5. Germline V gene sequence: CDR1 MNHNS, CDR2 SASEGT. The CDR3 nucleotides are TGTGCCAGCAGTGTCCTTAGCGGGAGTAGCACAGATACGCAGTATTTT. Protein: CASSVLSGSSTDTQYF.

In its sample, this clone was seen once. This chain uses TRBV5-1 with TRBJ2-7, with 8 bases aligning to TRBD1. The germline CDR1 and CDR2 sequences are SGHRS and YFSETQ. The CDR3 covers 14 residues. V lost 4 bases and J lost 7; bases outside the gene matches: 10. In nucleotides, the CDR3 is TGCGCCAGCAGCGGACAGGGTTCCCCAGGGGAGCAGTACTTC. This encodes CASSGQGSPGEQYF. Full variable domain (remainder filled in from reference TRBV5-1 and TRBJ2-7): KAGVTQTPRYLIKTRGQQVTLSCSPISGHRSVSWYQQTPGQGLQFLFEYFSETQRNKGNFPGRFSGRQFSNSRSEMNVSTLELGDSALYLCASSGQGSPGEQYFGPGTRLTVT.

V gene TRBV2 combines with J gene TRBJ1-5; 8 bases map to TRBD1. The CDR3 is 14 residues long. With 6 bases clipped from V and 6 bases from J, the junction kept 7 bases outside the gene matches. The germline CDR1 and CDR2 sequences are SNHLY and FYNNEI. CDR3 loop: CASSGQGEGQPQHF. CDR3 nucleotide sequence: TGTGCCAGCAGCGGACAGGGTGAGGGTCAGCCCCAGCATTTT. Drawing the rest from reference TRBV2 and TRBJ1-5, the complete variable domain is EPEVTQTPSHQVTQMGQEVILRCVPISNHLYFYWYRQILGQKVEFLVSFYNNEISEKSEIFDDQFSVERPDGSNFTLKIRSTKLEDSAMYFCASSGQGEGQPQHFGDGTRLSIL.

The CDR3 reads CASSSGGFNTEAFF. The CDR3 nucleotides read TGCGCCAGCAGCTCTGGGGGGTTCAACACTGAAGCTTTCTTT. The chain carries TRBV5-1 and TRBJ1-1; perhaps TRBD1 as D (5 bases). Trimming shortened V by 3 bases and J by 2 bases, and 11 bases separated the two germline ends. Germline V CDR1 and CDR2: SGHRS, YFSETQ. The CDR3 spans 14 residues.

The rearrangement links TRBV28 to TRBJ2-7; 11 bases align to TRBD1. CDR1 MDHEN and CDR2 SYDVKM come from the germline V gene. Trimming took 5 bases from V and 4 from J; bases not matched to a gene: 13. The CDR3 runs 17 residues. CDR3 amino acids: CASSQEADRGRRYEQYF. The CDR3 nucleotides are TGTGCCAGCAGTCAAGAAGCGGACAGGGGGCGTCGGTACGAGCAGTACTTC.

This chain connects TRBV14 to TRBJ2-3; the match to TRBD1 covers 11 bases. The ends lost 5 bases at V and 3 bases at J; junction bases unmatched: 10. CDR1 is SGHDN, CDR2 FVKESK, per germline. The CDR3 runs to 17 residues. CDR3 sequence: CASSSGQGGRLTDTQYF. CDR3 in DNA: TGTGCCAGCAGCTCGGGACAGGGGGGACGTCTAACAGATACGCAGTATTTT. The full variable domain, with the rest looked up from reference TRBV14 and TRBJ2-3, is EAGVTQFPSHSVIEKGQTVTLRCDPISGHDNLYWYRRVMGKEIKFLLHFVKESKQDESGMPNNRFLAERTGGTYSTLKVQPAELEDSGVYFCASSSGQGGRLTDTQYFGPGTRLTVL.

The rearrangement joins TRBV6-1 to TRBJ1-3; 9 bases are a match to TRBD1. Germline values: CDR1 MNHNS, CDR2 SASEGT. Losses at the gene ends were 6 bases for V and 4 bases for J; bases not matched to a gene: 4. CDR3 length equals 14 residues. This chain's CDR3 is CASRGQGSGNTIYF. CDR3 nucleotides: TGTGCCAGCAGGGGACAGGGTTCAGGAAACACCATATATTTT.

The gene calls are TRBV7-9 and TRBJ2-7; TRBD1 matches 7 bases. Germline V gene lookup returns CDR1 SEHNR and CDR2 FQNEAQ (reference sequence). The CDR3 is 15 amino acids. V lost 5 bases, J lost 7 bases, and 14 bases stayed unmatched. In DNA, the CDR3 is TGTGCCAGCAGCCCCTCCCAGCAGGGGGTGGAGGAGCAGTACTTC. Translating it yields CASSPSQQGVEEQYF.

The chain uses TRBV27 and TRBJ2-5, with unresolved D. Germline assignment: CDR1 MNHEY and CDR2 SMNVEV (reference sequence). The CDR3 covers 16 residues. Trimming stripped 8 bases from V and 1 base from J, with 20 bases between. The CDR3 sequence: CASYPGLSWIQETQYF. CDR3 nucleotide sequence: TGTGCCAGCTATCCTGGGCTTTCCTGGATCCAAGAGACCCAGTACTTC.

The V and J genes are TRBV5-5 and TRBJ2-1; D remains ambiguous. Trimming pared 4 bases from V and 5 bases from J, leaving 10 bases between. CDR1 is SGHKS and CDR2 is YYEKEE in the germline V gene (reference sequence). This CDR3 is 13 amino acids long. CDR3 coding DNA: TGTGCCAGCAGCCCGACCAGACACAATGAGCAGTTCTTC. This sequence encodes CASSPTRHNEQFF.

This clone was seen only a few times. The germline gene is not matched at one end of the junction; a read error may be the cause. The genes are TRBV6-7 and TRBJ2-7; D remains unclear. Being an ORF, TRBV6-7 has a function that is uncertain. The CDR3 sequence is 8 residues long. CDR3 loop: CASSYPPF. For the CDR3, the DNA is TGTGCCAGCAGTTACCCCCCCTTC.

This chain links TRBV13 with TRBJ2-1; D is unresolved. Germline lookup yields CDR1 PRHDT and CDR2 FYEKMQ (reference sequence). Deletions cut 3 bases from V and 5 bases from J, with 11 bases between. The CDR3 runs 14 residues. CDR3 in amino acids: CASSFARPNNEQFF. CDR3 coding DNA: TGTGCCAGCAGCTTCGCCAGGCCAAACAATGAGCAGTTCTTC.

The chain uses TRBV6-1 and TRBJ1-4, with 9 bases matching TRBD1. This CDR3 has 13 amino acids. The germline gives CDR1 MNHNS, CDR2 SASEGT. V was pared by 5 bases and J by 8 bases, with 3 bases of the junction left unmatched. CDR3 nucleotides: TGTGCCAGCAGTTGGACAGGGGAAGAAAAACTGTTTTTT. Translated: CASSWTGEEKLFF.

This rearrangement joins TRBV6-1 to TRBJ2-7, with D tentatively TRBD1 (6 bases). The CDR3 spans 15 residues. The germline CDR1 and CDR2 sequences are MNHNS and SASEGT. Trimming took off 0 bases at V and 0 bases at J, with 9 bases between the two ends. As DNA, the CDR3 is TGTGCCAGCAGTGAAGCGCTACAGGGCTCCTACGAGCAGTACTTC. Its protein product is CASSEALQGSYEQYF.

CDR3 loop: CASSVETQPQHF. The CDR3 DNA follows: TGTGCCAGCAGCGTTGAGACGCAGCCCCAGCATTTT. The rearrangement uses TRBV2 and TRBJ1-5; D is unresolved. The CDR3 is made up of 12 amino acids. CDR1 and CDR2 (germline): SNHLY, FYNNEI. The V gene lost 6 bases and the J gene lost 7 bases, with 10 bases spanning the gap.